This record looks at one TCR beta chain sequence and its context. This entry belongs to a study of blood T cell repertoires in COVID-19. After removal of 4 bases from V and 5 bases from J, the junction contained 9 bases not matched to a gene. The CDR3 sequence is 15 residues long. CDR1 is SGHRS, CDR2 YFSETQ, per germline. TCRdb's table, derived via immunoSEQ multiplex PCR, lists solely in-frame clones and lacks some. The profile shows 210,000 or so clones, around 85% of them singletons. The chain is built from TRBV5-1 and TRBJ2-7, with 10 bases that match TRBD1. Source material: peripheral blood. The TCR originated in a man aged 45-65 years with COVID-19, enrolled during active disease. The CDR3 bases are TGCGCCAGCAGCACCACCGGGACAGGGGTCCACGAGCAGTACTTC. This encodes CASSTTGTGVHEQYF.